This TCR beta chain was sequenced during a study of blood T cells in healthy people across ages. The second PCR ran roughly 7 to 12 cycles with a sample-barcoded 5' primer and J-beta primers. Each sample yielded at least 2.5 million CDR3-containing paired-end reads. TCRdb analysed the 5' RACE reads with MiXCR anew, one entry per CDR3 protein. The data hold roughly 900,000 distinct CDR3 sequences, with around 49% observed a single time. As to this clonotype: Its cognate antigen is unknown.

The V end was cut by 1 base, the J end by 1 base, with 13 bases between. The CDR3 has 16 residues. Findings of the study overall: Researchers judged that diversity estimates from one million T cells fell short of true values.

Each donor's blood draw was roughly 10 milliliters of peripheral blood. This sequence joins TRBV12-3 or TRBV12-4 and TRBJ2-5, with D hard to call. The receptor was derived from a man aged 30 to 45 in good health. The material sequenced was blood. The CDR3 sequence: CASSLGAVRFQETQYF. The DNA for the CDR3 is TGTGCCAGCAGTTTAGGGGCAGTCCGATTCCAAGAGACCCAGTACTTC.